This entry lists 30 T cell receptor beta chains sequenced from one sample in a study of glioma-infiltrating T cells. TCR alpha and beta CDR3 regions were amplified from RNA using iRepertoire nested multiplex PCR. TCRdb reanalysed the multiplex PCR reads using MiXCR and keeps one entry per CDR3 protein. The profile shows more than 300,000 distinct CDR3 sequences, about two fifths of them singletons. The sequenced sample consisted of glioma tissue, nonneoplastic brain tissue, or PBMCs (not recorded which). These receptor sequences come from a human donor with low-grade glioma or glioblastoma, undergoing nonglioma brain surgery, or in good health (not recorded which).

This clonotype was observed a handful of times. V usage is TRBV4-2 and J usage is TRBJ1-1; maybe TRBD1 (6 bases). The germline gives CDR1 LGHNA, CDR2 YNFKEQ. V lost 2 bases and J 11 bases, leaving 18 bases between the germline ends. This CDR3 is 14 amino acids long. The CDR3: CASSQTTGPPAAFF. The CDR3 nucleotides are TGTGCCAGCAGCCAAACGACAGGACCCCCCGCCGCTTTCTTT.

This CDR3 reads CATSDLDDTGGYTF. DNA for the CDR3: TGTGCCACCAGTGATTTGGACGACACAGGGGGCTACACCTTC. V is TRBV24-1 and J is TRBJ1-2; perhaps TRBD1 as D (6 bases). CDR3 length equals 14 residues. Germline assignment: CDR1 KGHDR and CDR2 SFDVKD. Trimming took off 0 bases at V and 8 bases at J, with 12 bases between the two ends.

The V gene is TRBV5-1, the J gene TRBJ1-6, with 7 bases that match TRBD1. V shed 0 bases and J 5 bases; nucleotides not matched to a gene: 2. Germline V lookup: CDR1 SGHRS, CDR2 YFSETQ. CDR3 length: 15 residues. Here the CDR3 DNA reads TGCGCCAGCAGCTTGGGAGGGACAGATAATTCACCCCTCCACTTT. Translated: CASSLGGTDNSPLHF.

This rearrangement joins TRBV7-3 to TRBJ1-3; unclear D gene. Germline CDR1 SGHTA, CDR2 FQGTGA. The CDR3 covers 13 residues. Deletions cut 4 bases from V and 3 bases from J, with 7 bases between. The CDR3 here is CASSSQDGNTIYF. In DNA form, the CDR3 reads TGTGCCAGCAGCTCACAAGATGGAAACACCATATATTTT.

The chain has TRBV20-1 and TRBJ2-2; D ambiguous. The germline V gene encodes CDR1 DFQATT and CDR2 SNEGSKA (reference sequence). Trimming removed 0 bases from V and 9 bases from J, with 14 bases in between. The CDR3 spans 14 residues. CDR3 sequence (DNA): TGCAGTGCTAGAGATTTAGGGCTAGTCAGGGAGCTGTTTTTT. The encoded protein is CSARDLGLVRELFF.

The chain links TRBV29-1 to TRBJ1-2; TRBD1 is a possible D gene (5 bases). V was shortened by 6 bases and J by 4 bases, with 15 bases between the two germline ends. The CDR3 consists of 13 residues. From germline, CDR1 is SQVTM and CDR2 ANQGSEA. The CDR3 DNA is TGCAGCGTGGGACGGGGAGGTTTCTATGGCTACACCTTC. This codes for CSVGRGGFYGYTF. Complete variable domain (other parts from reference TRBV29-1 and TRBJ1-2): SAVISQKPSRDICQRGTSLTIQCQVDSQVTMMFWYRQQPGQSLTLIATANQGSEATYESGFVIDKFPISRPNLTFSTLTVSNMSPEDSSIYLCSVGRGGFYGYTFGSGTRLTVV.

The gene calls are TRBV12-3 or TRBV12-4 and TRBJ1-5; no clear D gene. The germline V and J ends were trimmed by 5 bases and 0 bases, with 14 bases remaining between them. This CDR3 has 16 residues. The CDR3 reads CASSDFARYSNQPQHF. CDR3 DNA: TGTGCCAGCAGTGACTTTGCTCGCTATAGCAATCAGCCCCAGCATTTT.

This chain uses TRBV27 with TRBJ1-1; no clear D gene. Deletions cut 6 bases from V and 8 bases from J, with 16 bases between. This CDR3 contains 13 residues. Per the germline V gene, CDR1 is MNHEY and CDR2 is SMNVEV (reference sequence). CDR3 nucleotides: TGTGCCAGCAGATGCCGTCGGGGTTTGGAAGCTTTCTTT. It yields the protein CASRCRRGLEAFF.

A single count supports this clonotype. This may stem from a read error, because a much larger clone lies one nucleotide away. This rearrangement joins TRBV27 to TRBJ1-1; 8 positions agree with TRBD1. The CDR3 has 16 residues. Germline V gene data show CDR1 as MNHEY and CDR2 as SMNVEV (reference sequence). CDR3 residues: CASSSGQGVRVTEAYF. DNA of the CDR3: TGTGCCAGCAGTTCCGGACAGGGAGTGAGGGTCACTGAAGCTTACTTT.

Only a few counts were recorded for this clonotype. This chain connects TRBV4-1 to TRBJ2-1, with 12 bases lining up with TRBD2. This CDR3 comprises 16 residues. CDR1 is MGHRA and CDR2 is YSYEKL in the germline V gene. J lost 10 bases, V lost 1 base, and 8 bases had no gene match. CDR3 sequence: CASSQALAGGPGEQFF. CDR3 DNA: TGCGCCAGCAGCCAAGCCCTAGCGGGAGGGCCTGGGGAGCAGTTCTTC.

This chain uses TRBV12-3 or TRBV12-4 with TRBJ1-4; D unresolved. Trimming pared 3 bases from V and 7 bases from J, leaving 6 bases between. The CDR3 consists of 12 residues. The chain's CDR3 is CASSFFVEKLFF. The CDR3 region has the DNA TGTGCCAGCAGTTTCTTTGTTGAAAAACTGTTTTTT.

The rearrangement joins TRBV12-3 or TRBV12-4 to TRBJ2-1, with TRBD1 identical over 10 bases. CDR3 length: 12 amino acids. The V segment lost 6 bases and the J segment 8 bases; nucleotides outside the gene matches: 1. The CDR3 region has the DNA TGTGCCAGCAGGGGGACAGGGGATGAGCAGTTCTTC. Translating it yields CASRGTGDEQFF.

The chain recombines TRBV10-3 with TRBJ1-5, with D unresolved. Germline assignment: CDR1 ENHRY and CDR2 SYGVKD. V lost 10 bases and J lost 3, with 10 bases in between. CDR3 size: 12 residues. In DNA, the CDR3 is TGTGCCACTAAAGGGAACAATCAGCCCCAGCATTTT. Translation gives CATKGNNQPQHF.

About this clonotype itself: A much larger clone differs by one base, so this may be a read error. The rearrangement uses TRBV20-1 and TRBJ2-3; D not certain. The germline V gene has CDR1 DFQATT and CDR2 SNEGSKA (reference sequence). The CDR3 totals 13 residues. V was pared by 6 bases and J by 4 bases, with 14 bases between. The CDR3 here is CSAPGPGADTQYF. DNA for the CDR3: TGCAGTGCGCCCGGACCCGGAGCAGATACGCAGTATTTT.

This clonotype was seen a few times. The chain employs TRBV7-3 and TRBJ2-3; a weak D match, TRBD2 (5 bases). V lost 1 base to trimming and J lost 2 bases, with 7 bases between them. The germline V gene has CDR1 SGHTA and CDR2 FQGTGA. This CDR3 is built from 14 residues. The CDR3 region is CASSLRGFTDTQYF. The CDR3 DNA sequence: TGTGCCAGCAGCTTAAGAGGGTTCACAGATACGCAGTATTTT.

The table lists this clonotype with many counts. The rearrangement links TRBV4-3 to TRBJ2-7; a possible D gene is TRBD2 (6 bases). Germline-derived CDR1 and CDR2 are LGHNA and YSLEER. The CDR3 covers 19 residues. Deletions cut 0 bases from V and 0 bases from J, with 21 bases between. The CDR3 nucleotides are TGCGCCAGCAGCCAAGATTTCTTTGACCCCGGGAGTAACTCCTACGAGCAGTACTTC. This sequence encodes CASSQDFFDPGSNSYEQYF.

The sample holds a few counts of this clonotype. The rearrangement joins TRBV7-9 to TRBJ1-2; D gene ambiguous. The CDR3 has 13 residues. Between the trimmed V and J ends, which lost 3 bases and 4 bases, there was a span of 9 bases. Germline lookup yields CDR1 SEHNR and CDR2 FQNEAQ (reference sequence). CDR3 DNA sequence: TGTGCCAGCAGCTTCGAAGCACCCTATGGCTACACCTTC. Protein: CASSFEAPYGYTF.

This clonotype was picked up one time. A much larger clone is a single base away; this may be a read error. The rearrangement joins TRBV6-1 to TRBJ1-2; 8 nucleotides line up with TRBD1. The CDR3 contains 15 residues. After removal of 6 bases from V and 7 bases from J, the junction contained 13 bases not matched to a gene. Germline V gene lookup returns CDR1 MNHNS and CDR2 SASEGT. DNA of the CDR3: TGTGCCAGCAGGACTCAGGGGGCTGTGAGCTGTGGCTACACCTTC. It translates to CASRTQGAVSCGYTF.

This clonotype was seen a handful of times. The chain joins TRBV7-3 to TRBJ2-3; TRBD2 is a possible D gene (6 bases). Germline values: CDR1 SGHTA, CDR2 FQGTGA. The germline V and J ends were trimmed by 5 bases and 6 bases, with 6 bases remaining between them. This CDR3 is built from 11 residues. CDR3 DNA: TGTGCCAGCAGCGGAGGGGATACGCAGTATTTT. Protein product: CASSGGDTQYF. Variable domain in full (rest from reference TRBV7-3 and TRBJ2-3): GAGVSQTPSNKVTEKGKYVELRCDPISGHTALYWYRQSLGQGPEFLIYFQGTGAADDSGLPNDRFFAVRPEGSVSTLKIQRTERGDSAVYLCASSGGDTQYFGPGTRLTVL.

The V gene is TRBV6-5, the J gene TRBJ2-1, with D tentatively TRBD2 (6 bases). V lost 6 bases, J lost 3 bases, and 12 bases lay in between. The CDR3 loop spans 14 amino acids. Germline CDR1 and CDR2: MNHEY and SVGAGI. CDR3 loop: CASRRGGVYNEQFF. CDR3 sequence (DNA): TGTGCCAGCAGGAGGGGCGGGGTCTACAATGAGCAGTTCTTC.

There are a few counts of this clonotype. The genes are TRBV4-3 and TRBJ2-1; 7 nucleotides match TRBD2. CDR1 is LGHNA, CDR2 YSLEER, per germline. This CDR3 is 17 amino acids long. The V gene end was trimmed by 2 bases and the J gene end by 8 bases; junction bases not matched to a gene: 15. CDR3 DNA sequence: TGCGCCAGCAGCCAAAATTCCTTGCGGGAGCATAGCTATGAGCAGTTCTTC. The encoded protein is CASSQNSLREHSYEQFF.

V gene TRBV6-6 combines with J gene TRBJ2-7; D is unresolved. With 6 bases removed from V and 3 bases from J, the gap between germline ends came to 18 bases. The CDR3 is 15 residues long. Germline lookup yields CDR1 MNHNY and CDR2 SVGAGI (reference sequence). The DNA of the CDR3 is TGTGCCAGCAGATTGACACAAGAGACCCACTACGAGCAGTACTTC. Translating gives CASRLTQETHYEQYF.

This clonotype was recorded a few times. The chain is built from TRBV27 and TRBJ1-5; D ambiguous. Looked up from germline, CDR1 is MNHEY and CDR2 is SMNVEV (reference sequence). This CDR3 comprises 16 residues. V was clipped by 5 bases and J by 4 bases, with 18 bases between them. CDR3 coding DNA: TGTGCCAGCAGTCACCTAGCGGTAGCGGGGAATCAGCCCCAGCATTTT. It yields the protein CASSHLAVAGNQPQHF.

As regards this clonotype: This clone may be a read error of a much larger clone one base away. The chain is built from TRBV6-1 and TRBJ1-1, with no clear D. The germline V gene encodes CDR1 MNHNS and CDR2 SASEGT. The CDR3 consists of 14 residues. This CDR3 is CASSGGPLNTEALF. The CDR3 nucleotides read TGTGCCAGCAGTGGAGGACCCCTGAACACTGAAGCTCTCTTT.

This clonotype was picked up a small number of times. The CDR3 reads CASSQEFSLVNEQFF. In nucleotides, the CDR3 is TGCGCCAGCAGCCAAGAATTTAGTCTCGTCAATGAGCAGTTCTTC. The chain employs TRBV4-1 and TRBJ2-1; D not resolved. V was clipped by 0 bases and J by 6 bases, with 12 bases between them. The CDR3 covers 15 residues. The germline V gene has CDR1 MGHRA and CDR2 YSYEKL.

The chain couples TRBV19 to TRBJ1-5, with 9 bases lining up with TRBD1. The CDR3 consists of 17 residues. V lost 7 bases and J lost 2; bases outside the gene matches: 12. Germline loops: CDR1 LNHDA, CDR2 SQIVND (reference sequence). The CDR3 bases are TGTGCCAGTACCCATTCAGTGGACAGGGGAGGCAATCAGCCCCAGCATTTT. This translates into CASTHSVDRGGNQPQHF.

This chain connects TRBV7-8 to TRBJ1-1; no definite D call. The CDR3 is made up of 13 amino acids. Germline V gene lookup returns CDR1 SGHVS and CDR2 FQNEAQ. Deletions cut 3 bases from V and 1 base from J, with 6 bases between. The CDR3 loop reads CASSFLENTEAFF. The CDR3 DNA sequence: TGTGCCAGCAGCTTCCTGGAGAACACTGAAGCTTTCTTT. Filled out from reference TRBV7-8 and TRBJ1-1, the complete variable domain reads GAGVSQSPRYKVAKRGQDVALRCDPISGHVSLFWYQQALGQGPEFLTYFQNEAQLDKSGLPSDRFFAERPEGSVSTLKIQRTQQEDSAVYLCASSFLENTEAFFGQGTRLTVV.

V gene TRBV27 combines with J gene TRBJ2-7, with 7 bases fitting TRBD2. V was clipped by 7 bases and J by 10 bases; unmatched bases: 16. This CDR3 region has 14 residues. Per germline, CDR1 MNHEY and CDR2 SMNVEV (reference sequence). CDR3 residues: CASNYGGSGEPQYF. The DNA of the CDR3 is TGTGCCAGCAACTACGGGGGGTCGGGGGAGCCACAGTACTTC.

The V gene is TRBV7-3, the J gene TRBJ2-2; D remains unclear. The CDR3 covers 13 residues. Germline V gives CDR1 SGHTA, CDR2 FQGTGA. V lost 8 bases and J 1 base, leaving 8 bases between the germline ends. Here the CDR3 DNA reads TGTGCCAGCGGGCCCCAGAACACCGGGGAGCTGTTTTTT. Translating it yields CASGPQNTGELFF.

This clonotype has just a few counts. The chain joins TRBV4-1 to TRBJ1-4; D not certain. The germline CDR1 and CDR2 sequences are MGHRA and YSYEKL. The CDR3 length is 15 residues. V was pared by 5 bases and J by 3 bases, with 13 bases between. The CDR3 here is CASSNREGSNEKLFF. As DNA, the CDR3 is TGCGCCAGCAGCAATCGCGAGGGTTCTAATGAAAAACTGTTTTTT.